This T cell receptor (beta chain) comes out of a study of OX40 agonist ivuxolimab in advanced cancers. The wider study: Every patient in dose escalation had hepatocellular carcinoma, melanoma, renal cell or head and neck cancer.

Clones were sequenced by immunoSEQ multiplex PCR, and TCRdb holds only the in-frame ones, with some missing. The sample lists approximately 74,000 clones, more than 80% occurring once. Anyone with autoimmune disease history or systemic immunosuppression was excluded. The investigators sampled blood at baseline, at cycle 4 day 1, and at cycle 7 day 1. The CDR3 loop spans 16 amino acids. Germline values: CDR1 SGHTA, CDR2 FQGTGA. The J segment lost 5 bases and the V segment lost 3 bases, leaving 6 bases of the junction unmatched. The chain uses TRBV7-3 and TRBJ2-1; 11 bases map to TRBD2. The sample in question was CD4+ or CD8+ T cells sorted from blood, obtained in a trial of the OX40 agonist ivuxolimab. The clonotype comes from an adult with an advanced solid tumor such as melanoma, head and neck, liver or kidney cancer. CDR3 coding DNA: TGTGCCAGCAGCTTGGTCGGACTAGCGGGTAACAATGAGCAGTTCTTC. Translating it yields CASSLVGLAGNNEQFF.